This passage covers 26 T cell receptor beta chains from one sample sequenced in a study of blood T cell repertoires in COVID-19. Profiled with immunoSEQ multiplex PCR; TCRdb holds only in-frame clones, not every one. The table shows approximately 94,000 clones, with just over 85% occurring only once. Sequenced material: peripheral blood. These receptors were taken from a human donor in a cohort sampled during active COVID-19.

This rearrangement joins TRBV27 to TRBJ2-2, with 8 bases identical to TRBD1. The V segment lost 3 bases and the J segment 6 bases; nucleotides outside the gene matches: 3. The V gene's germline CDR1 is MNHEY and CDR2 SMNVEV (reference sequence). The CDR3 totals 14 residues. The CDR3 DNA is TGTGCCAGCAGTTTTTCAGGGGGCTCCGGGGAGCTGTTTTTT. It specifies CASSFSGGSGELFF.

In its sample, this clone was seen a few times. Different DNA sequences within this sample yield the same CDR3. The V call is TRBV28, the J call TRBJ2-6; no clear D. Between the trimmed V and J ends, which lost 6 bases and 4 bases, there was a span of 10 bases. Looked up from germline, CDR1 is MDHEN and CDR2 is SYDVKM. The CDR3 is 14 amino acids. The chain's CDR3 is CASRSVSGANVLTF. CDR3 sequence (DNA): TGTGCCAGCAGGTCGGTTAGCGGGGCCAACGTCCTGACTTTC.

The V gene is TRBV6-2 or TRBV6-3, the J gene TRBJ1-1; the D is unclear. Trimming shortened V by 1 base and J by 1 base, and 4 bases separated the two germline ends. Germline lookup yields CDR1 MNHEY and CDR2 SVGEGT. This CDR3 has 13 residues. The CDR3 region is CASSYFQNTEAFF. In DNA form, the CDR3 reads TGTGCCAGCAGTTACTTCCAGAACACTGAAGCTTTCTTT.

The V call is TRBV12-3 or TRBV12-4, the J call TRBJ1-3; D is possibly TRBD1 (5 bases). CDR3 length equals 13 residues. V lost 9 bases, J lost 2 bases, and 11 bases lay in between. The CDR3 is CASGGGAGNTIYF. The DNA of the CDR3 is TGTGCCAGTGGGGGGGGAGCTGGAAACACCATATATTTT.

V usage is TRBV11-2 and J usage is TRBJ2-1; TRBD2 is a possible D gene (6 bases). CDR1 SGHAT and CDR2 FQNNGV come from the germline V gene. V was trimmed by 0 bases and J by 13 bases, leaving 16 bases between them. CDR3 length: 14 residues. The CDR3 here is CASSLDPAGQSQFF. CDR3 sequence (DNA): TGTGCCAGCAGCTTAGATCCAGCGGGTCAATCACAGTTCTTC.

The V and J genes are TRBV2 and TRBJ2-5, with D unclear. Trimming shortened V by 4 bases and J by 5 bases, and 11 bases separated the two germline ends. The CDR3 consists of 13 residues. Germline CDR1 and CDR2: SNHLY and FYNNEI. CDR3 residues: CASSVLEVETQYF. DNA for the CDR3: TGTGCCAGCAGTGTTCTCGAGGTGGAGACCCAGTACTTC. The full variable domain, with the rest looked up from reference TRBV2 and TRBJ2-5, is EPEVTQTPSHQVTQMGQEVILRCVPISNHLYFYWYRQILGQKVEFLVSFYNNEISEKSEIFDDQFSVERPDGSNFTLKIRSTKLEDSAMYFCASSVLEVETQYFGPGTRLLVL.

V and J are TRBV6-2 or TRBV6-3 and TRBJ2-3; no clear D. CDR3 length: 17 residues. Germline V CDR1 and CDR2: MNHEY, SVGEGT. Trimming took 2 bases from V and 1 from J, leaving 16 bases between them. DNA of the CDR3: TGTGCCAGCAGTTACCGGTCAAATAGTGCCCGCACAGATACGCAGTATTTT. Its protein product is CASSYRSNSARTDTQYF.

For the CDR3, the DNA is TGTGCCAGCAGCGGAACCGGGACTAGTAAGTTCTTC. It translates to CASSGTGTSKFF. The V and J genes are TRBV2 and TRBJ2-1; 8 nucleotides match TRBD2. Germline loops: CDR1 SNHLY, CDR2 FYNNEI. Trimming took 6 bases from V and 14 from J; bases not matched to a gene: 9. CDR3 length: 12 residues.

This clone came up once. The rearrangement links TRBV7-2 to TRBJ2-7; possible D gene TRBD2, 5 bases. This CDR3 has 16 residues. Trimming shortened V by 5 bases and J by 1 base, and 18 bases separated the two germline ends. The V gene's germline CDR1 is SGHTA and CDR2 FQGNSA. The CDR3 DNA follows: TGTGCCAGCAGCCTAGACCCTAATAGCGTATCCTACGAGCAGTACTTC. Its translation is CASSLDPNSVSYEQYF.

J is TRBJ2-1 and V is TRBV14; 11 bases map to TRBD2. The CDR3 has 16 residues. The trim removed 5 bases at V and 2 bases at J, leaving 5 bases unmatched. Looked up from germline, CDR1 is SGHDN and CDR2 is FVKESK. The CDR3 sequence is CASSVSGRGTYNEQFF. In nucleotides, the CDR3 is TGTGCCAGCAGCGTTAGCGGGAGGGGGACCTACAATGAGCAGTTCTTC.

The chain joins TRBV5-1 to TRBJ1-1; a possible D gene is TRBD1 (5 bases). The CDR3 has 14 residues. With 3 bases removed from V and 1 base from J, the gap between germline ends came to 10 bases. Looked up from germline, CDR1 is SGHRS and CDR2 is YFSETQ. CDR3: CASSWRGENTEAFF. The CDR3 DNA reads TGCGCCAGCAGCTGGCGGGGGGAGAACACTGAAGCTTTCTTT.

The chain has TRBV7-6 and TRBJ2-7; D is perhaps TRBD2 (5 bases). Germline values: CDR1 SGHVS, CDR2 FNYEAQ. CDR3 size: 13 residues. Trimming shortened V by 5 bases and J by 10 bases, and 18 bases separated the two germline ends. CDR3 protein: CASSGANGINQYF. The CDR3 DNA reads as TGTGCCAGCAGCGGAGCGAACGGGATTAATCAGTACTTC.

This clone appeared a single time. This chain uses TRBV28 with TRBJ2-1; D unclear. Per germline, CDR1 MDHEN and CDR2 SYDVKM. CDR3 length equals 15 residues. V was shortened by 3 bases and J by 6 bases, with 15 bases between the two germline ends. The CDR3 spells CASSFSRTGGNEQFF. As DNA, the CDR3 is TGTGCCAGCAGTTTCAGCCGAACGGGTGGCAATGAGCAGTTCTTC.

The chain combines TRBV11-2 with TRBJ1-1; no clear D gene. V was cut by 4 bases and J by 6 bases, with 18 bases left in between. The length of the CDR3 is 15 residues. Per germline, CDR1 SGHAT and CDR2 FQNNGV. This CDR3 is CASSWAEGIGPEAFF. CDR3 in DNA: TGTGCCAGCAGCTGGGCGGAGGGAATTGGTCCTGAAGCTTTCTTT.

This chain connects TRBV5-4 to TRBJ1-1; TRBD1 agrees at 7 bases. Germline CDR1 is SGHNT and CDR2 is YYREEE (reference sequence). J lost 1 base, V lost 4 bases, and 7 bases had no gene match. CDR3 size: 15 residues. The CDR3 nucleotides read TGTGCCAGCAGCATGGAACAGGGGCGGAACACTGAAGCTTTCTTT. This codes for CASSMEQGRNTEAFF.

V and J are TRBV29-1 and TRBJ2-3, with TRBD2 as a possible D gene (5 bases). CDR1 and CDR2 from the germline V gene are SQVTM and ANQGSEA. This CDR3 is 12 amino acids long. V was shortened by 6 bases and J by 1 base, with 8 bases between the two germline ends. CDR3 amino acids: CSVDYGTDTQYF. CDR3 coding DNA: TGCAGCGTAGACTACGGCACAGATACGCAGTATTTT.

The V and J genes are TRBV11-1 and TRBJ1-1; TRBD1 agrees at 7 bases. The V gene's germline CDR1 is SGHAT and CDR2 FQDESV (reference sequence). The CDR3 spans 14 residues. The V segment lost 5 bases and the J segment 0 bases; nucleotides outside the gene matches: 3. Here the CDR3 reads CASSMTGMNTEAFF. CDR3 DNA sequence: TGTGCCAGCAGCATGACAGGGATGAACACTGAAGCTTTCTTT.

The CDR3 DNA sequence: TGTGCCAGTAGTATAGATTTTCGGGTGGGTACTGAAGCTTTCTTT. Protein sequence: CASSIDFRVGTEAFF. The chain uses TRBV19 and TRBJ1-1; no clear D. The CDR3 has 15 residues. Trimming cost V 0 bases and J 5 bases, with 13 bases left between them. Germline values: CDR1 LNHDA, CDR2 SQIVND (reference sequence).

This clone was seen only once. The chain carries TRBV7-2 and TRBJ1-6, with D possibly TRBD1 on 5 matching bases. This CDR3 is built from 17 residues. V shed 4 bases and J shed 6 bases, with 19 bases lying between them. Germline V gene data show CDR1 as SGHTA and CDR2 as FQGNSA. The DNA of the CDR3 is TGTGCCAGCAGCTCCACTGGGGCCTTGCTCGTTAATTCACCCCTCCACTTT. This translates into CASSSTGALLVNSPLHF.

The rearrangement uses TRBV7-9 and TRBJ1-1; 10 bases are a match to TRBD1. Germline CDR1 reads SEHNR; CDR2 reads FQNEAQ (reference sequence). This CDR3 region has 15 residues. Germline trimming cut 5 bases from V and 6 bases from J; bases unmatched to any gene: 9. CDR3 nucleotides: TGTGCCAGCAGCACCCGGGACAGGGGAGGGTCTGAAGCTTTCTTT. Amino acids: CASSTRDRGGSEAFF.

The chain links TRBV28 to TRBJ1-5, with unresolved D. CDR1 MDHEN and CDR2 SYDVKM come from the germline V gene. This CDR3 is 14 amino acids long. The ends were cut back, 4 bases at V and 1 base at J, with 8 bases in the middle. In DNA form, the CDR3 reads TGTGCCAGCAGTTCAGCGGACAGCAATCAGCCCCAGCATTTT. Translated, it gives CASSSADSNQPQHF.

The chain is built from TRBV20-1 and TRBJ2-7; D possibly corresponds to TRBD2 (7 bases). The V end was cut by 3 bases, the J end by 0 bases, with 15 bases between. Germline V gene lookup returns CDR1 DFQATT and CDR2 SNEGSKA (reference sequence). CDR3 size: 15 residues. The CDR3 coding sequence is TGCAGTGCTAGTGTGGGAGGGGGAAGCTCCTACGAGCAGTACTTC. This encodes CSASVGGGSSYEQYF.

The V gene is TRBV5-1, the J gene TRBJ1-2; 10 bases line up with TRBD1. V gave up 3 bases and J gave up 8 bases; unmatched junction bases: 13. The germline CDR1 and CDR2 sequences are SGHRS and YFSETQ. The CDR3 covers 16 residues. The DNA of the CDR3 is TGCGCCAGCAGCTCCTCGACGAGACAGGGGGCGGGCGGCTACACCTTC. Encoded protein: CASSSSTRQGAGGYTF. Full variable domain (remainder filled in from reference TRBV5-1 and TRBJ1-2): KAGVTQTPRYLIKTRGQQVTLSCSPISGHRSVSWYQQTPGQGLQFLFEYFSETQRNKGNFPGRFSGRQFSNSRSEMNVSTLELGDSALYLCASSSSTRQGAGGYTFGSGTRLTVV.

V and J are TRBV30 and TRBJ1-2, with TRBD1 matching 10 bases. The CDR3 contains 14 residues. Germline CDR1 GTSNPN, CDR2 SVGIG (reference sequence). With V trimmed by 8 bases and J by 3 bases, 9 bases remained unmatched. CDR3 coding DNA: TGTGCCCGGGACAGGGGTGACTACGACTATGGCTACACCTTC. Its translation is CARDRGDYDYGYTF.

V and J are TRBV19 and TRBJ1-5; 9 nucleotides align to TRBD1. The germline gives CDR1 LNHDA, CDR2 SQIVND (reference sequence). Trimming took 5 bases from V and 4 from J; bases not matched to a gene: 3. The length of the CDR3 is 14 residues. CDR3 sequence reads: CASSADRGNQPQHF. The CDR3 nucleotides are TGTGCCAGTAGTGCGGACAGGGGTAATCAGCCCCAGCATTTT. The full variable domain, rest sourced from reference TRBV19 and TRBJ1-5, is DGGITQSPKYLFRKEGQNVTLSCEQNLNHDAMYWYRQDPGQGLRLIYYSQIVNDFQKGDIAEGYSVSREKKESFPLTVTSAQKNPTAFYLCASSADRGNQPQHFGDGTRLSIL.

The V and J genes are TRBV30 and TRBJ1-1; possibly TRBD1 for D (5 bases). Trimming pared 1 base from V and 2 bases from J, leaving 11 bases between. CDR3 size: 14 residues. Germline V lookup: CDR1 GTSNPN, CDR2 SVGIG (reference sequence). DNA of the CDR3: TGTGCCTGGAGTGAGGGAAGGGGAAACACTGAAGCTTTCTTT. It specifies CAWSEGRGNTEAFF.